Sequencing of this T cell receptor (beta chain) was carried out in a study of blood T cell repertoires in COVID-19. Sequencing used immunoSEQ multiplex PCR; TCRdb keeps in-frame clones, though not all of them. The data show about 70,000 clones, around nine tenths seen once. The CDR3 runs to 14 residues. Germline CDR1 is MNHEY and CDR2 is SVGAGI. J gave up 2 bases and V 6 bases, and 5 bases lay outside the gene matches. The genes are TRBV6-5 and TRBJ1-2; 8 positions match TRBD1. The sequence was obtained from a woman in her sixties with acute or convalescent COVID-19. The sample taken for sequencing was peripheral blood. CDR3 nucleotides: TGTGCCAGCAGCGAGACAGGGGCCAACTATGGCTACACCTTC. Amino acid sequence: CASSETGANYGYTF.